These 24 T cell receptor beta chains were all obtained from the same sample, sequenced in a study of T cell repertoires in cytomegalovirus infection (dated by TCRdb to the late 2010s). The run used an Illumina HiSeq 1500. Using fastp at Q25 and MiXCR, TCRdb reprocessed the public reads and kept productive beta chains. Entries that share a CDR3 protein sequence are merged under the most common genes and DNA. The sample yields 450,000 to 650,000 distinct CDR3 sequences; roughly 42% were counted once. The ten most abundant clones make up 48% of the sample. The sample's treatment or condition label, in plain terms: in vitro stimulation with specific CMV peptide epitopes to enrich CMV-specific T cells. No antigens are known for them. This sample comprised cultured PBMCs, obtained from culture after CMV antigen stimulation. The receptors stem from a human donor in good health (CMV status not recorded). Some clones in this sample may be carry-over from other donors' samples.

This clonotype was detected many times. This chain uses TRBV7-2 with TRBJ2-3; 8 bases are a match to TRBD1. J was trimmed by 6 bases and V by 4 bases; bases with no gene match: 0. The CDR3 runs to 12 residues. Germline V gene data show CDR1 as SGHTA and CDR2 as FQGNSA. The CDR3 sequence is CASSWTGDTQYF. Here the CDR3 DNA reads TGTGCCAGCAGCTGGACAGGGGATACGCAGTATTTT. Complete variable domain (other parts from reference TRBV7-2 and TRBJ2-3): GAGVSQSPSNKVTEKGKDVELRCDPISGHTALYWYRQSLGQGLEFLIYFQGNSAPDKSGLPSDRFSAERTGGSVSTLTIQRTQQEDSAVYLCASSWTGDTQYFGPGTRLTVL.

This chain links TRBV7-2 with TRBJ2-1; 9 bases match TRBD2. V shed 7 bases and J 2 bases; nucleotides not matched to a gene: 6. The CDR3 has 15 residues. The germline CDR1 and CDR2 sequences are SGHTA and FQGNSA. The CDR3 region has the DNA TGTGCCAGCACCCCAGCGGGAGGAACCTACAATGAGCAGTTCTTC. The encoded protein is CASTPAGGTYNEQFF.

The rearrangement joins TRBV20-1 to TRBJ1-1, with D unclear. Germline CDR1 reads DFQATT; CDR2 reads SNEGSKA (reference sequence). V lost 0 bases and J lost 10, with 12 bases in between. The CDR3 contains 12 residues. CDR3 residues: CSARDETVRAFF. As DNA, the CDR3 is TGCAGTGCTAGAGATGAAACAGTACGAGCTTTCTTT.

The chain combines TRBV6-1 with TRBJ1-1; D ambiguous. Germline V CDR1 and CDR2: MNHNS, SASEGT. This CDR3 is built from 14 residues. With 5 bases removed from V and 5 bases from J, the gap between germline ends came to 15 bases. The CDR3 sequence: CASSPVWARTEAFF. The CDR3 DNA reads TGTGCCAGCAGTCCCGTCTGGGCTCGGACTGAAGCTTTCTTT.

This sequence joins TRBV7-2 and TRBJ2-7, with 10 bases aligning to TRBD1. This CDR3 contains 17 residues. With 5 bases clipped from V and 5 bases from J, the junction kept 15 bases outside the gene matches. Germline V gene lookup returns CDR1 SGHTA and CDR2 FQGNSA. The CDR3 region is CASSHDRGRWLSHEQYF. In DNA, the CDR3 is TGTGCCAGCAGCCACGACAGGGGGCGATGGCTCTCTCACGAGCAGTACTTC. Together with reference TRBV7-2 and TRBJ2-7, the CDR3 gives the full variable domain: GAGVSQSPSNKVTEKGKDVELRCDPISGHTALYWYRQSLGQGLEFLIYFQGNSAPDKSGLPSDRFSAERTGGSVSTLTIQRTQQEDSAVYLCASSHDRGRWLSHEQYFGPGTRLTVT.

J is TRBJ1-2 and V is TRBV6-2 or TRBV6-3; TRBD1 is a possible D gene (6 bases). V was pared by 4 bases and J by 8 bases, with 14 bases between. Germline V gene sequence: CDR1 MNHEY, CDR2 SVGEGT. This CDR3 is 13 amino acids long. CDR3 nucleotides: TGTGCCAGCAGTTGGTCCTCTGGGGGCGGCTACACCTTC. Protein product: CASSWSSGGGYTF.

Here the CDR3 reads CASSRDRGHLTDTQYF. The DNA for the CDR3 is TGTGCCAGCAGCAGGGACAGGGGGCACCTCACAGATACGCAGTATTTT. This chain connects TRBV7-6 to TRBJ2-3; 12 positions match TRBD1. The CDR3 sequence is 16 residues long. Germline assignment: CDR1 SGHVS and CDR2 FNYEAQ. J gave up 2 bases and V 5 bases, and 5 bases lay outside the gene matches. The full variable domain, its missing parts supplied by reference TRBV7-6 and TRBJ2-3, is GAGVSQSPRYKVTKRGQDVALRCDPISGHVSLYWYRQALGQGPEFLTYFNYEAQQDKSGLPNDRFSAERPEGSISTLTIQRTEQRDSAMYRCASSRDRGHLTDTQYFGPGTRLTVL.

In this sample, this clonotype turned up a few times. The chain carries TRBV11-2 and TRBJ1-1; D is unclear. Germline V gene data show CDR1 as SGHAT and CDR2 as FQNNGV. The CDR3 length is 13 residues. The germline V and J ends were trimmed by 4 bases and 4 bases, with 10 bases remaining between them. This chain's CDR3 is CASSSLTFTEAFF. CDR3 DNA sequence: TGTGCCAGCAGCTCCCTTACGTTCACTGAAGCTTTCTTT.

The CDR3 here is CASSPWTSGGAGEQYF. Written as DNA, the CDR3 is TGTGCCAGCAGCCCCTGGACTAGCGGGGGGGCAGGAGAGCAGTACTTC. The chain is built from TRBV5-4 and TRBJ2-7; TRBD2 matches 15 bases. V was pared by 4 bases and J by 7 bases, with 9 bases of the junction left unmatched. Germline V gene lookup returns CDR1 SGHNT and CDR2 YYREEE (reference sequence). The CDR3 extends over 16 amino acids.

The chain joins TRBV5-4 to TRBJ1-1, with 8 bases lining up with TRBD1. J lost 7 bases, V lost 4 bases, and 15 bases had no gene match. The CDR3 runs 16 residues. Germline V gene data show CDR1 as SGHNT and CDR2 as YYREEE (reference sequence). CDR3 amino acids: CASSADRASLRNEAFF. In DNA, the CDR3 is TGTGCCAGCAGCGCGGACAGGGCCTCCCTTAGGAATGAAGCTTTCTTT.

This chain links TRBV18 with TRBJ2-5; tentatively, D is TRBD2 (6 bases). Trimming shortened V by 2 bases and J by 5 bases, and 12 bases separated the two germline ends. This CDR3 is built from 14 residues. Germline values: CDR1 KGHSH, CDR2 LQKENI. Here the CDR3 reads CASSPSRAGETQYF. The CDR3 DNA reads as TGTGCCAGCTCACCATCACGGGCGGGGGAGACCCAGTACTTC.

The CDR3 coding sequence is TGTGCCAGCAGTGAATGGGCTAGCAGACAAGAGACCCAGTACTTC. Residues: CASSEWASRQETQYF. The rearrangement joins TRBV25-1 to TRBJ2-5; tentative D call: TRBD2 (5 bases). Germline V gene sequence: CDR1 MGHDK, CDR2 SYGVNS. Trimming removed 1 base at V and 2 bases at J, with 11 bases between. The CDR3 extends over 15 amino acids.

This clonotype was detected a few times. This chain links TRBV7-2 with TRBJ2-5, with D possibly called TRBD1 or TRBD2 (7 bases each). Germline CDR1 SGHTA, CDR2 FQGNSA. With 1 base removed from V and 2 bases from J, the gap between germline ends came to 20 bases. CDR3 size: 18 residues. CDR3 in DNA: TGTGCCAGCAGCTTAGTCCCTAAACAGGGGAGGGTTCAAGAGACCCAGTACTTC. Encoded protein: CASSLVPKQGRVQETQYF.

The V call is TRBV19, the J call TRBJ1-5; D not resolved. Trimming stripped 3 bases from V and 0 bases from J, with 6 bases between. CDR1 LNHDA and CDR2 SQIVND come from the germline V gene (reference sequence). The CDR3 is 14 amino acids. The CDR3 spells CASSIGDSNQPQHF. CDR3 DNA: TGTGCCAGTAGTATCGGGGATAGCAATCAGCCCCAGCATTTT. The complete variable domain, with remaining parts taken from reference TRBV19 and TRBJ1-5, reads DGGITQSPKYLFRKEGQNVTLSCEQNLNHDAMYWYRQDPGQGLRLIYYSQIVNDFQKGDIAEGYSVSREKKESFPLTVTSAQKNPTAFYLCASSIGDSNQPQHFGDGTRLSIL.

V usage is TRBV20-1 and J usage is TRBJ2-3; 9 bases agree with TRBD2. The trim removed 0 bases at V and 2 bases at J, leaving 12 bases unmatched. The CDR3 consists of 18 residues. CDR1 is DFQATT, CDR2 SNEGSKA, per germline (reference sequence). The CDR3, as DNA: TGCAGTGCTAGAGATGCGGCGGGGGGGACCCCAGTCACAGATACGCAGTATTTT. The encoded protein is CSARDAAGGTPVTDTQYF.

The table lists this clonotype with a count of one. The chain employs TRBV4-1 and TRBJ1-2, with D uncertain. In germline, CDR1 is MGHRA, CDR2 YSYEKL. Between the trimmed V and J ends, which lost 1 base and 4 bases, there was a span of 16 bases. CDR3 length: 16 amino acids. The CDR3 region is CASSQGRAGGLYGYTF. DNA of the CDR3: TGCGCCAGCAGCCAAGGGAGGGCAGGTGGTCTCTATGGCTACACCTTC.

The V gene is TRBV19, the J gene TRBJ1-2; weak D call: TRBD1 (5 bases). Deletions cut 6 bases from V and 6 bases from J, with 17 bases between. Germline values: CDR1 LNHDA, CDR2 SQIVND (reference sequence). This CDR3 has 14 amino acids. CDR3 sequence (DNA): TGTGCCAGTAGGCTCCTGAGGGAAGGGGATGGCTACACCTTC. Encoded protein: CASRLLREGDGYTF. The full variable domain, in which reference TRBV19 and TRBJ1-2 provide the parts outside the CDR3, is DGGITQSPKYLFRKEGQNVTLSCEQNLNHDAMYWYRQDPGQGLRLIYYSQIVNDFQKGDIAEGYSVSREKKESFPLTVTSAQKNPTAFYLCASRLLREGDGYTFGSGTRLTVV.

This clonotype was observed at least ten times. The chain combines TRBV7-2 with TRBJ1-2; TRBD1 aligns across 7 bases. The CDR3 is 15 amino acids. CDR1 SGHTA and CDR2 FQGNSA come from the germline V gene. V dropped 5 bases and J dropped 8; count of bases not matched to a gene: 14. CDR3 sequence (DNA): TGTGCCAGCAGCCTCCTACCACAGGGGCTGGGGGGCTACACCTTC. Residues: CASSLLPQGLGGYTF.

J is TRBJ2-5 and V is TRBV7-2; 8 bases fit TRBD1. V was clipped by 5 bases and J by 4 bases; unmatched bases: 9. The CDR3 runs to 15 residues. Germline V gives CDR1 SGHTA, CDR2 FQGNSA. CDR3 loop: CASSQPRTGLETQYF. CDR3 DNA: TGTGCCAGCAGCCAACCCCGGACAGGGCTAGAGACCCAGTACTTC.

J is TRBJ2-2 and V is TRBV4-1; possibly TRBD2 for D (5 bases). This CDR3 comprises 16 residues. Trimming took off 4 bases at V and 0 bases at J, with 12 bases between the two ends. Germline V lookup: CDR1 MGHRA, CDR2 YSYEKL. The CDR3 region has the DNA TGCGCCAGCAGCCGGAGCGGAGCGTCGAACACCGGGGAGCTGTTTTTT. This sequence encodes CASSRSGASNTGELFF.

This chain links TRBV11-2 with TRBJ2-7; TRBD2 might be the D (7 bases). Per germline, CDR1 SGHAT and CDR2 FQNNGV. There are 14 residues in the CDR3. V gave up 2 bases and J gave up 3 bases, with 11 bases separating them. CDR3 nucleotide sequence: TGTGCCAGCAGCTTAAGGAGGGGGGGCTACGAGCAGTACTTC. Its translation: CASSLRRGGYEQYF.

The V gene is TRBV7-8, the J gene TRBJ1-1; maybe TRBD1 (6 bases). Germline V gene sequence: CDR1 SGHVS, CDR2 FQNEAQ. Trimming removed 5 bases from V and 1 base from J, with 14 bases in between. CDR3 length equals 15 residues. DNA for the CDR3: TGTGCCAGCAGCGGAGGTACAGGGCCGAACACTGAAGCTTTCTTT. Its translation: CASSGGTGPNTEAFF.

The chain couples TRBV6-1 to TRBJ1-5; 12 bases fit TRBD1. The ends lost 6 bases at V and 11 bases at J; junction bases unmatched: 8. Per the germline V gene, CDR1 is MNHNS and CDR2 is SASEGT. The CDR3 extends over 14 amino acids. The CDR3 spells CASSEGTGGLSQHF. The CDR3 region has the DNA TGTGCCAGCAGCGAGGGGACAGGGGGCTTGTCCCAGCATTTT.

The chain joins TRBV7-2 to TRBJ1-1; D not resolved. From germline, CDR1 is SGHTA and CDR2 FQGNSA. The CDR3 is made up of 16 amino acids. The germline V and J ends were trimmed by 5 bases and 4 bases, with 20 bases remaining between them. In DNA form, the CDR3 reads TGTGCCAGCAGCCGGAGCCGGGCCGCACTGGGCACTGAAGCTTTCTTT. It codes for CASSRSRAALGTEAFF.